This TCR beta chain was recovered during a study of regulatory T cells in long-lasting Graves disease. The CDR3 runs 15 residues. V was pared by 5 bases and J by 1 base, with 13 bases between. Looked up from germline, CDR1 is SGHTA and CDR2 is FQGNSA. Arm-PCR of CDR3 regions and iRepertoire HTBI primers were used to build TCR beta libraries. TCRdb re-analysed the multiplex PCR reads in MiXCR, keeping a single row per CDR3 protein. Counted here are around 460,000 distinct CDR3 sequences, about 15% occurring once; the ten biggest clones make up approximately 15%. Time point of the sample: newly diagnosed GD, antithyroid drugs for less than 3 months. TCR sequences were obtained from RNA taken from PBMCs. From each patient, about 8.5 milliliters of peripheral blood was drawn and collected into an EDTA anticoagulant tube. In this sample, this clonotype turned up many times. The sample was also linked to a second study, of T cells in Graves' hyperthyroidism and ophthalmopathy.

Source: peripheral blood mononuclear cells (PBMCs), taken at new diagnosis, from a patient treated with antithyroid drugs. The source is a woman aged 50 to 65 with Graves disease. The chain is built from TRBV7-2 and TRBJ2-3, with D perhaps matching TRBD2 (5 bases). CDR3: CASSAAVRGTDTQYF. CDR3 sequence (DNA): TGTGCCAGCAGCGCAGCGGTGAGGGGCACAGATACGCAGTATTTT.